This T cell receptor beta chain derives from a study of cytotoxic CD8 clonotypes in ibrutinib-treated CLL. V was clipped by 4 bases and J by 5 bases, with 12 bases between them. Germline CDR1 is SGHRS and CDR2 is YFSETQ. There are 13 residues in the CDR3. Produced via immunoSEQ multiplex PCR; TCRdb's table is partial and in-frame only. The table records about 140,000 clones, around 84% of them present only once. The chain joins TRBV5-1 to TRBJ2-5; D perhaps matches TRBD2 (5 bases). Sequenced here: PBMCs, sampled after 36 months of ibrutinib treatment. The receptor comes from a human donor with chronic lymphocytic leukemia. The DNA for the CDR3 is TGCGCCAGCAGCCCGACGGGAATGGAGACCCAGTACTTC. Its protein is CASSPTGMETQYF.